This TCR beta chain is from a study of shared clonotypes between healthy human individuals. Germline V gene sequence: CDR1 MNHNS, CDR2 SASEGT. Trimming pared 3 bases from V and 7 bases from J, leaving 5 bases between. CDR3 size: 11 residues. Sequencing used immunoSEQ multiplex PCR; TCRdb keeps in-frame clones, though not all of them. This table holds over 1.4 million clones, about 96% found once. The chain uses TRBV6-1 and TRBJ2-3; D remains unclear. Sequenced: naive CD4+ T cells sorted from blood. Subset here: CD45RA+ positively selected. This receptor was identified in a man aged 30-40 years in good health. The CDR3 sequence is CASSEAHTQYF. CDR3 bases: TGTGCCAGCAGTGAGGCCCATACGCAGTATTTT.